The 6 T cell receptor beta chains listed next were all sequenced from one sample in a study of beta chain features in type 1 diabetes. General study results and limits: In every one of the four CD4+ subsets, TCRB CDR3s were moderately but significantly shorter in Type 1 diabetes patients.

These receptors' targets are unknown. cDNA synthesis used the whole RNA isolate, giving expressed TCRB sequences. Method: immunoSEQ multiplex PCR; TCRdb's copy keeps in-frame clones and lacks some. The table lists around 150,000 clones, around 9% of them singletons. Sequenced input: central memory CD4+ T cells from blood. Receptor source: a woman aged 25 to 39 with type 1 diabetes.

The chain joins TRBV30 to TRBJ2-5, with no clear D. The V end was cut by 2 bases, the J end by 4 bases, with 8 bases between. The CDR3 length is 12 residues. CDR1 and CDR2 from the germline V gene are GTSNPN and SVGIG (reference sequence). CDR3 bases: TGTGCCTGGAGTAAAAGGAGAGAGACCCAGTACTTC. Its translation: CAWSKRRETQYF.

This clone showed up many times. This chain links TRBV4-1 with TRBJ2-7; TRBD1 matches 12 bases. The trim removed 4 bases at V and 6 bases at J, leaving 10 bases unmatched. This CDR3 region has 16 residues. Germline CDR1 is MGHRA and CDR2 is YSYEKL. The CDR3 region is CASSLAWGTGGSEQYF. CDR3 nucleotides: TGCGCCAGCAGCCTAGCCTGGGGGACAGGGGGCTCCGAGCAGTACTTC.

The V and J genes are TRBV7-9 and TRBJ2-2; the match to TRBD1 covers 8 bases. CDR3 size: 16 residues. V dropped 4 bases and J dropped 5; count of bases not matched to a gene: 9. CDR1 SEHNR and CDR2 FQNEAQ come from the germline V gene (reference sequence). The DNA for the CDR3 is TGTGCCAGCAGCTCCTCACAGGGGGGAGTGACCGGGGAGCTGTTTTTT. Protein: CASSSSQGGVTGELFF.

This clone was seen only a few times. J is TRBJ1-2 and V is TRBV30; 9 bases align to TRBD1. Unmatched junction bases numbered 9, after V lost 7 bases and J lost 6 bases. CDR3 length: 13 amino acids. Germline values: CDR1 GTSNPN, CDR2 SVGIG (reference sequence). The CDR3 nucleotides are TGTGCCTCGGGACAGGGTTATAGAGATGGCTACACCTTC. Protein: CASGQGYRDGYTF.

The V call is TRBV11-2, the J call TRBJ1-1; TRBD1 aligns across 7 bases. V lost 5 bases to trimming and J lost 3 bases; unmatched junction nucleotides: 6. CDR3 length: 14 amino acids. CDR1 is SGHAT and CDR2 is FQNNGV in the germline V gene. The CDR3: CASSRNTGDTEAFF. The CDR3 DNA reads TGTGCCAGCAGCCGTAATACAGGGGACACTGAAGCTTTCTTT.

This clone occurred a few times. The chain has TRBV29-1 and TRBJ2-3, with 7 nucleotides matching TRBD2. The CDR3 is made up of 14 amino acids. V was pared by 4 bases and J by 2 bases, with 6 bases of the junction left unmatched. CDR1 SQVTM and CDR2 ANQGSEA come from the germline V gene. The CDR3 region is CSVGAAGLTDTQYF. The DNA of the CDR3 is TGCAGCGTTGGGGCAGCGGGACTCACAGATACGCAGTATTTT.